The TCR beta chain under discussion was sequenced for a study of T cells after yellow fever vaccination. For the study at large: Where fractions had low cell numbers, libraries were prepared from them with the SMART-Seq v4 Ultra Low Input RNA kit.

Each CDR3 protein is one row after TCRdb ran MiXCR on the 5' RACE reads. The sample includes about 26,000 distinct CDR3 sequences, 5% to 6% seen only once; the top ten take about an eighth. Germline loops: CDR1 DFQATT, CDR2 SNEGSKA (reference sequence). V trimming: 1 base; J trimming: 5 bases; junction bases outside the gene matches: 10. The CDR3 loop spans 16 amino acids. This clonotype was detected many times. The chain employs TRBV20-1 and TRBJ2-1; 8 positions match TRBD2. The receptor was isolated from a man younger than 40 who received the YFV17D yellow fever vaccine. Sequencing used PBMCs, either bulk or a sorted T-cell subset (CD4+, CD8+, memory, or dextramer-sorted; not recorded which), obtained 15 days after the yellow fever booster vaccination. In DNA, the CDR3 is TGCAGTGCTAGAGGGTCTCGGGGGGGGCTGGACAATGAGCAGTTCTTC. Its translation is CSARGSRGGLDNEQFF.